Shown below are 2 T cell receptor beta chains from a single sample sequenced in a study of early T cells in non-severe SARS-CoV-2 infection (dated by TCRdb to the early 2020s). The library was prepared using 5' RACE. TCRdb names NextSeq 500 as the instrument used. TCRdb reran the public reads through fastp at Q25 and MiXCR, keeping productive beta chains. Rows with a matching CDR3 protein are joined into one entry that keeps the most common DNA and genes. The sample table lists about 69,000 distinct CDR3 sequences, about 9% of them with a count of one. The ten largest clonotypes hold about 6% of the sample. Sample: whole blood. These receptors originate from an adult who was a healthcare worker with PCR-confirmed SARS-CoV-2 infection or an uninfected control (not recorded which).

This clonotype was recorded at least ten times. The V and J genes are TRBV19 and TRBJ1-5; 9 positions match TRBD1. Trimming cost V 10 bases and J 6 bases; bases outside gene matches: 13. The CDR3 is 15 residues long. Per the germline V gene, CDR1 is LNHDA and CDR2 is SQIVND (reference sequence). The CDR3 is CATGQGWERSQPQHF. The CDR3 nucleotides are TGTGCCACGGGACAGGGATGGGAGAGAAGTCAGCCCCAGCATTTT.

There are a few counts of this clonotype. The CDR3 nucleotides read TGTGCCATCAGTGAGTCGATAGGGGGGCTCCCCTACGAGCAGTACTTC. Encoded protein: CAISESIGGLPYEQYF. This chain links TRBV10-3 with TRBJ2-7, with D perhaps assigned TRBD1 or TRBD2 (6 bases each). V was pared by 0 bases and J by 2 bases, with 14 bases between. The CDR3 totals 16 residues. Germline V gives CDR1 ENHRY, CDR2 SYGVKD.